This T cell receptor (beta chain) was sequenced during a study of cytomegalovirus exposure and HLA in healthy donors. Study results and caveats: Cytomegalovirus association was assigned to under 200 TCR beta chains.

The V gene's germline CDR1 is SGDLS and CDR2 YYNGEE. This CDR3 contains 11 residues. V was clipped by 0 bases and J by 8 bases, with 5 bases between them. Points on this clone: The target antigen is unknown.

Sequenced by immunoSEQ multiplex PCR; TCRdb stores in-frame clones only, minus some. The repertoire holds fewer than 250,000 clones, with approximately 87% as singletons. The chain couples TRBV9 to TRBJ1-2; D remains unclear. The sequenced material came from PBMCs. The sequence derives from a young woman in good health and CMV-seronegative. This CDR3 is CASSVGQGYTF. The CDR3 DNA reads TGTGCCAGCAGCGTAGGCCAAGGCTACACCTTC.